A single sample gave rise to the 20 T cell receptor beta chains below, sequenced in a study of regulatory and conventional T cells in RAG deficiency. Blood CD4+ CD25-low CD127-high conventional T cells supplied the genomic DNA template. Profiled with immunoSEQ multiplex PCR; TCRdb holds only in-frame clones, not every one. The data hold approximately 35,000 clones, with more than 75% observed a single time. The data also belong to a second study, concerning regulatory T cells. From that report: Primers: 52 TRBV forward and 13 TRBJ reverse.

Sequenced material: CD4+ effector T cells sorted from blood. These receptors were taken from a human donor in good health.

V and J are TRBV28 and TRBJ1-5; no definite D call. Germline CDR1 and CDR2: MDHEN and SYDVKM. The CDR3 runs to 13 residues. Between the trimmed V and J ends, which lost 2 bases and 3 bases, there was a span of 5 bases. In nucleotides, the CDR3 is TGTGCCAGCAGTTTAGGCCACAATCAGCCCCAGCATTTT. It specifies CASSLGHNQPQHF.

This clone has a single count. V gene TRBV6-5 combines with J gene TRBJ1-1; D is unclear. The CDR3 is made up of 14 amino acids. The V gene lost 7 bases and the J gene lost 4 bases, with 16 bases spanning the gap. Germline-derived CDR1 and CDR2 are MNHEY and SVGAGI. This CDR3 reads CASTQGGRGTEAFF. The CDR3 DNA reads as TGTGCCAGCACCCAAGGCGGTCGAGGCACTGAAGCTTTCTTT.

The CDR3 DNA reads as TGTGCCATCAGGTCGAGCGACCTCGCAGGTGACACCATATATTTT. As protein: CAIRSSDLAGDTIYF. The chain links TRBV10-3 to TRBJ1-3; no clear D gene. Trimming pared 6 bases from V and 8 bases from J, leaving 20 bases between. The CDR3 contains 15 residues. CDR1 and CDR2 from the germline V gene are ENHRY and SYGVKD.

The V gene is TRBV9, the J gene TRBJ2-7; D may be TRBD1 or TRBD2 (5 bases each). Trimming stripped 3 bases from V and 2 bases from J, with 15 bases between. CDR3 length: 15 residues. Germline lookup yields CDR1 SGDLS and CDR2 YYNGEE. CDR3: CASSGSGTVPYEQYF. The CDR3 DNA reads TGTGCCAGCAGCGGATCCGGGACGGTTCCCTACGAGCAGTACTTC.

This clone was recorded only once. The genes are TRBV5-1 and TRBJ1-4; D is uncertain. Germline V gene data show CDR1 as SGHRS and CDR2 as YFSETQ. Trimming left V 0 bases short and J 0 bases short, with 6 bases between. CDR3 size: 15 residues. CDR3 coding DNA: TGCGCCAGCAGCTTGGGGGTAGCAACTAATGAAAAACTGTTTTTT. Translation: CASSLGVATNEKLFF.

J is TRBJ1-2 and V is TRBV18; D perhaps matches TRBD1 (5 bases). V dropped 2 bases and J dropped 4 bases, with 11 bases sitting between them. The germline V gene has CDR1 KGHSH and CDR2 LQKENI. The CDR3 has 14 residues. CDR3 bases: TGTGCCAGCTCACCAGTCGGTGGGGCCTATGGCTACACCTTC. Its translation is CASSPVGGAYGYTF.

The chain carries TRBV5-6 and TRBJ1-2, with D maybe TRBD1 (6 bases). The CDR3 length is 17 residues. With 0 bases removed from V and 7 bases from J, the gap between germline ends came to 22 bases. Germline V gives CDR1 SGHDT, CDR2 YYEEEE. The CDR3 loop reads CASSLDTGGTNRAGYTF. The CDR3 nucleotides read TGTGCCAGCAGCTTGGATACGGGGGGGACTAACAGGGCTGGCTACACCTTC.

V usage is TRBV4-2 and J usage is TRBJ1-1, with TRBD1 matching over 9 bases. There are 15 residues in the CDR3. J gave up 1 base and V 0 bases, and 0 bases lay outside the gene matches. In germline, CDR1 is LGHNA, CDR2 YNFKEQ. As DNA, the CDR3 is TGTGCCAGCAGCCAAGAACAGGGGGCGAACACTGAAGCTTTCTTT. It is translated as CASSQEQGANTEAFF.

The rearrangement uses TRBV5-8 and TRBJ1-3, with 7 nucleotides matching TRBD1. The germline gives CDR1 SGHTS, CDR2 YDEGEE. Germline trimming cut 4 bases from V and 6 bases from J; bases unmatched to any gene: 7. This CDR3 has 14 amino acids. This chain's CDR3 is CASSLRQGVNTIYF. CDR3 bases: TGTGCCAGCAGCCTACGACAGGGCGTAAACACCATATATTTT.

This clone has a handful of counts. The chain couples TRBV18 to TRBJ1-1, with D hard to call. V was pared by 1 base and J by 2 bases, with 8 bases between. The length of the CDR3 is 14 residues. Germline CDR1 is KGHSH and CDR2 is LQKENI. The CDR3 is CASSPQVTNTEAFF. CDR3 nucleotide sequence: TGTGCCAGCTCACCACAGGTTACCAACACTGAAGCTTTCTTT.

This chain's CDR3 is CAWSPGATFNQPQHF. In DNA form, the CDR3 reads TGTGCCTGGAGTCCAGGCGCGACCTTCAATCAGCCCCAGCATTTT. V is TRBV30 and J is TRBJ1-5; D is unresolved. CDR1 and CDR2 from the germline V gene are GTSNPN and SVGIG (reference sequence). CDR3 size: 15 residues. Trimming stripped 2 bases from V and 3 bases from J, with 14 bases between. Drawing the rest from reference TRBV30 and TRBJ1-5, the complete variable domain is SQTIHQWPATLVQPVGSPLSLECTVEGTSNPNLYWYRQAAGRGLQLLFYSVGIGQISSEVPQNLSASRPQDRQFILSSKKLLLSDSGFYLCAWSPGATFNQPQHFGDGTRLSIL.

This chain connects TRBV7-2 to TRBJ2-1; TRBD2 aligns across 12 bases. There are 15 residues in the CDR3. The junction had 8 bases not matched to a gene; V was cut back by 4 bases and J by 10 bases. The germline V gene has CDR1 SGHTA and CDR2 FQGNSA. The CDR3 loop reads CASSWTSGVPSEQFF. DNA of the CDR3: TGTGCCAGCAGCTGGACTAGCGGGGTCCCGAGCGAGCAGTTCTTC. The whole variable domain, filled in from reference TRBV7-2 and TRBJ2-1, reads GAGVSQSPSNKVTEKGKDVELRCDPISGHTALYWYRQSLGQGLEFLIYFQGNSAPDKSGLPSDRFSAERTGGSVSTLTIQRTQQEDSAVYLCASSWTSGVPSEQFFGPGTRLTVL.

This sequence joins TRBV9 and TRBJ1-1, with unresolved D. The CDR3 runs to 14 residues. From germline, CDR1 is SGDLS and CDR2 YYNGEE. V lost 0 bases and J 5 bases, leaving 11 bases between the germline ends. The CDR3 DNA is TGTGCCAGCAGCGTAGGGAAGGCGGGAACTGAAGCTTTCTTT. It is translated as CASSVGKAGTEAFF.

This clone was picked up a small number of times. This chain uses TRBV5-1 with TRBJ1-2, with TRBD1 as a possible D gene (5 bases). From germline, CDR1 is SGHRS and CDR2 YFSETQ. The CDR3 consists of 16 residues. V was trimmed by 0 bases and J by 2 bases, leaving 14 bases between them. The CDR3 DNA is TGCGCCAGCAGCTTGGATATGCCAGGGTCGAACTATGGCTACACCTTC. It yields the protein CASSLDMPGSNYGYTF.

This clone was observed a handful of times. The rearrangement uses TRBV7-9 and TRBJ2-1; D gene ambiguous. Germline V gives CDR1 SEHNR, CDR2 FQNEAQ (reference sequence). The V end lost 3 bases, the J end lost 7 bases, and 4 bases lay between the germline ends. This CDR3 is built from 11 residues. This CDR3 is CASSLRNEQFF. DNA of the CDR3: TGTGCCAGCAGCTTGAGGAATGAGCAGTTCTTC.

This clone was counted only a few times. The rearrangement links TRBV19 to TRBJ2-1; 7 positions match TRBD2. The trim removed 7 bases at V and 4 bases at J, leaving 13 bases unmatched. The CDR3 has 16 amino acids. Looked up from germline, CDR1 is LNHDA and CDR2 is SQIVND (reference sequence). In DNA, the CDR3 is TGTGCCAGTAAGAGCGGGAATGGAGGATCTTACAATGAGCAGTTCTTC. As protein: CASKSGNGGSYNEQFF.

As concerns this clone: It differs at one base from a far larger clone, so likely a read error. The chain couples TRBV4-1 to TRBJ1-6; D perhaps matches TRBD1 (6 bases). Trimming shortened V by 0 bases and J by 6 bases, and 9 bases separated the two germline ends. Germline V lookup: CDR1 MGHRA, CDR2 YSYEKL. The CDR3 covers 15 residues. CDR3 residues: CASSQEGGFNSPLHF. In DNA, the CDR3 is TGCGCCAGCAGCCAAGAGGGGGGCTTTAATTCACCCCTCCACTTT.

The CDR3 sequence: CASSLIASGGTDTQYF. Here the CDR3 DNA reads TGTGCCAGCAGCTTAATAGCTAGCGGGGGCACAGATACGCAGTATTTT. This chain links TRBV7-3 with TRBJ2-3; 9 bases are shared with TRBD2. CDR1 is SGHTA and CDR2 is FQGTGA in the germline V gene. This CDR3 is built from 16 residues. Unmatched junction bases numbered 3, after V lost 1 base and J lost 1 base.

The chain joins TRBV27 to TRBJ2-5; D might be TRBD2 (6 bases). This CDR3 spans 14 amino acids. V dropped 10 bases and J dropped 0 bases, with 15 bases sitting between them. Germline CDR1 MNHEY, CDR2 SMNVEV (reference sequence). The CDR3 protein is CATSEGRYQETQYF. The CDR3 DNA follows: TGTGCCACCTCGGAGGGCAGGTACCAAGAGACCCAGTACTTC.

This chain uses TRBV27 with TRBJ1-2, with a tentative D call TRBD1 (5 bases). Per the germline V gene, CDR1 is MNHEY and CDR2 is SMNVEV (reference sequence). This CDR3 contains 17 residues. Trimming took off 0 bases at V and 3 bases at J, with 17 bases between the two ends. The CDR3 here is CASSLSPAREPHYGYTF. The DNA of the CDR3 is TGTGCCAGCAGTTTATCGCCCGCCAGGGAGCCCCACTATGGCTACACCTTC.